Sequencing of this T cell receptor beta chain was carried out in a study of T cell changes during pregnancy in multiple sclerosis. Germline V lookup: CDR1 MDHEN, CDR2 SYDVKM. Trimming removed 4 bases from V and 8 bases from J, with 5 bases in between. This CDR3 has 10 amino acids. The assay was immunoSEQ multiplex PCR, and TCRdb's table has in-frame clones only and misses some. There are roughly 93,000 clones in the sample; approximately 90% occur only once, and 0.9% to 0.95% lies in the top ten. The genes are TRBV28 and TRBJ1-2, with no clear D. The TCR comes from a female donor with multiple sclerosis, enrolled in a pregnancy study. Source: peripheral blood, taken before pregnancy. The CDR3 sequence is CASSSGGYTF. DNA for the CDR3: TGTGCCAGCAGTTCGGGGGGCTACACCTTC.